Detailed here is one TCR beta chain. Its antigen is currently unknown. TCRdb keeps only in-frame clones here, not all; method: immunoSEQ multiplex PCR. The sample yields about 55,000 clones, approximately 84% seen once. These data come from a study of lymphopenia after photon versus proton radiotherapy. General observations from the study: Post-nadir diversity loss with photons came from oligoclonal expansion, particularly CD8+ Temra cells.

J lost 6 bases, V lost 1 base, and 6 bases had no gene match. This CDR3 is 15 amino acids long. CDR1 is MNHNS and CDR2 is SASEGT in the germline V gene. The sample in question was peripheral blood, obtained from a patient treated with proton-based radiotherapy. The receptor was derived from a man aged 55 to 70 with pancreatic cancer. The chain uses TRBV6-1 and TRBJ2-5, with 9 bases lining up with TRBD2. CDR3 in amino acids: CASSEGVSGSQTQYF. The CDR3 DNA reads TGTGCCAGCAGTGAAGGGGTTAGCGGGAGTCAGACCCAGTACTTC.